Detailed here is one T cell receptor beta chain. Source study methods: Cell counts per sample came from amplifying reference gene primers. Using immunoSEQ multiplex PCR, the repertoire was profiled, and TCRdb retains in-frame clones only, with some absent. The V and J calls and clone size are taken from that table; D and trimming were inferred from the DNA. The data hold about 220,000 clones, with about 78% observed a single time. The data are from a study of blood T cell repertoires in COVID-19. Across the whole study: PBMCs, B-cell-depleted T cells, or T cells were the source of the cDNA or gDNA that made up the material.

Germline loops: CDR1 LGHNA, CDR2 YNFKEQ. This CDR3 comprises 18 residues. J gave up 8 bases and V 1 base, and 15 bases lay outside the gene matches. The sample consisted of peripheral blood. This sequence joins TRBV4-2 and TRBJ2-1; 9 nucleotides agree with TRBD2. This clonotype originated in a woman in her 70s with acute or convalescent COVID-19. The CDR3 DNA reads TGTGCCAGCAGCCAAGCCGGCCGCGGGACTAGCTATGGGGATGAGCAGTTCTTC. It is translated as CASSQAGRGTSYGDEQFF.